The sequence of this T cell receptor beta chain was determined in a study of T cells in Graves' hyperthyroidism and ophthalmopathy. Regarding this clonotype: The antigen remains unidentified.

With duration under 3 months, ophthalmopathy was active: Clinical Activity Score at least 3, NOSPECS at least 4. The diagnostic basis comprised clinical symptoms, serum thyroxine and TRAb, thyroid ultrasound and orbital computed tomography. From 10 ml of fresh peripheral blood, PBMCs were isolated. Amplification yielded TCR beta CDR3 regions, with RNA transcripts as the source. The TCR CDR3 first-round RT-PCR relied on the HTBI primer set. One entry per CDR3 protein, called by TCRdb with MiXCR from the multiplex PCR reads. The sample contains roughly 650,000 distinct CDR3 sequences, approximately 15% of which appear only once. This CDR3 contains 17 residues. CDR1 is DFQATT and CDR2 is SNEGSKA in the germline V gene (reference sequence). V shed 6 bases and J 2 bases; nucleotides not matched to a gene: 14. The study's findings and limits: A model using 13 V-J features told ophthalmopathy apart from stable hyperthyroidism.

The source is a woman aged 40-49 years with Graves' ophthalmopathy. The V and J genes are TRBV20-1 and TRBJ2-3; 10 nucleotides align to TRBD2. Sequencing used blood. The CDR3 spells CSARLPSGSLYTDTQYF. The CDR3 bases are TGCAGTGCGCGACTCCCTAGCGGGAGTTTGTACACAGATACGCAGTATTTT.